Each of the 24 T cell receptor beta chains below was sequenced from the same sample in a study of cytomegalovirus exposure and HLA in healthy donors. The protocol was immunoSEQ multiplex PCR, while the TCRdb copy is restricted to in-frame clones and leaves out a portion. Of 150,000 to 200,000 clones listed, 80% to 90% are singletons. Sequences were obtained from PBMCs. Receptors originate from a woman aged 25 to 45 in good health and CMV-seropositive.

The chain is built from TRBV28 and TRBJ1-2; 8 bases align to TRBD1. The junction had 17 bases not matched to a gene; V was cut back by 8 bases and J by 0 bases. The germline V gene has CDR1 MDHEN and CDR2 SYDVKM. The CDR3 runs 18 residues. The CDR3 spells CASLTGGTQPDTNYGYTF. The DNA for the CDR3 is TGTGCCAGCCTTACAGGGGGAACCCAACCCGATACTAACTATGGCTACACCTTC.

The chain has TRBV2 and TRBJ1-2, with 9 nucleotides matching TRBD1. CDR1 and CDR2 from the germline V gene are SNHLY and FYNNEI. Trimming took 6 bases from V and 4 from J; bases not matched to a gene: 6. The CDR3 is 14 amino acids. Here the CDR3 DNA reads TGTGCCAGCAGCCAGATACAGGGGGCCTATGGCTACACCTTC. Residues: CASSQIQGAYGYTF.

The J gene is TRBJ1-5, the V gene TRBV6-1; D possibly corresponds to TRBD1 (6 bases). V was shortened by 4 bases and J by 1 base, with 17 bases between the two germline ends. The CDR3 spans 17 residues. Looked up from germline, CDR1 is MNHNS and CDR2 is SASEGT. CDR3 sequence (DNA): TGTGCCAGCAGTGCCTCGGCGGGCGGACAGAGCAATCAGCCCCAGCATTTT. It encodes CASSASAGGQSNQPQHF.

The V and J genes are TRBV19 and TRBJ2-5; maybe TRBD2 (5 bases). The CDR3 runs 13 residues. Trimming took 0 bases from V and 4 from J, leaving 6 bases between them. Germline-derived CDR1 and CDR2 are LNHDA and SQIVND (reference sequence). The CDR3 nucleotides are TGTGCCAGTAGTATAGATCGGGGAGAGACCCAGTACTTC. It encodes CASSIDRGETQYF.

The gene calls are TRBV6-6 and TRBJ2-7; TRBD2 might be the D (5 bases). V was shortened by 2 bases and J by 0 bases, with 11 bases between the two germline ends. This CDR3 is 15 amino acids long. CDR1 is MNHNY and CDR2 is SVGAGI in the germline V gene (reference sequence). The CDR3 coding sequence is TGTGCCAGCAGTTACGAGGGAGCGCGCTCCTACGAGCAGTACTTC. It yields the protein CASSYEGARSYEQYF.

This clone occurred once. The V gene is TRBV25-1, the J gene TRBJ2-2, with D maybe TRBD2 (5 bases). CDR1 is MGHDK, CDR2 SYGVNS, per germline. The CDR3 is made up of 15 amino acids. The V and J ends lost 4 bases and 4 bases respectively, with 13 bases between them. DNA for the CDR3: TGTGCCAGCAGTGCAATGTGGGCGGGCACCGGGGAGCTGTTTTTT. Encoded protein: CASSAMWAGTGELFF.

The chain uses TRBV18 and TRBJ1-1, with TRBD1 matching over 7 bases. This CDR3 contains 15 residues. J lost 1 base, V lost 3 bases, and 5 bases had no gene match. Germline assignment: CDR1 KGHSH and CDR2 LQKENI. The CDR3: CASSPLGQANTEAFF. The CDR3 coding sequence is TGTGCCAGCTCACCTCTCGGACAGGCGAACACTGAAGCTTTCTTT.

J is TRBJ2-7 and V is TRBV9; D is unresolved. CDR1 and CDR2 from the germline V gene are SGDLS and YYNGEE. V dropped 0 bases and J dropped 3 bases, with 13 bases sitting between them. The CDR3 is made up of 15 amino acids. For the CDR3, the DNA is TGTGCCAGCAGCGTAGGTGCAGGAACCCGCTACGAGCAGTACTTC. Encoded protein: CASSVGAGTRYEQYF. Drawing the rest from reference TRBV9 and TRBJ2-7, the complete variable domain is DSGVTQTPKHLITATGQRVTLRCSPRSGDLSVYWYQQSLDQGLQFLIQYYNGEERAKGNILERFSAQQFPDLHSELNLSSLELGDSALYFCASSVGAGTRYEQYFGPGTRLTVT.

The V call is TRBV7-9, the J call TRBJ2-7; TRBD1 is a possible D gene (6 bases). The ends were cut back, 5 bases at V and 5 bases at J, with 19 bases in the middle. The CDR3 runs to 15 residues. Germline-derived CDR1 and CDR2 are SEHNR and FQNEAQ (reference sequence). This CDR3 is CASSHNGQTLDEQYF. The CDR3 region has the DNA TGTGCCAGCAGCCATAATGGACAGACCCTAGACGAGCAGTACTTC. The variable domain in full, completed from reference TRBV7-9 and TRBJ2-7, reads DTGVSQNPRHKITKRGQNVTFRCDPISEHNRLYWYRQTLGQGPEFLTYFQNEAQLEKSRLLSDRFSAERPKGSFSTLEIQRTEQGDSAMYLCASSHNGQTLDEQYFGPGTRLTVT.

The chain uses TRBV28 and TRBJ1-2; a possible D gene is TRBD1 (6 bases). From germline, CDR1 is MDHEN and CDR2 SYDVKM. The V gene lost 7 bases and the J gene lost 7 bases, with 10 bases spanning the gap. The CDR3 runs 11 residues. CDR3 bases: TGTGCCAGCAATACAGGGTTTGGCTACACCTTC. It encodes CASNTGFGYTF.

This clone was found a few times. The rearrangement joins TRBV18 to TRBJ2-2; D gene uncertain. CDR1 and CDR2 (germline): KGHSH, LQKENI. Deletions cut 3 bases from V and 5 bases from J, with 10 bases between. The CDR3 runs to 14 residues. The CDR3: CASSPASVTGELFF. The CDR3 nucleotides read TGTGCCAGCTCACCCGCTTCAGTTACCGGGGAGCTGTTTTTT. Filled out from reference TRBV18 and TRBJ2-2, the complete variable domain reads NAGVMQNPRHLVRRRGQEARLRCSPMKGHSHVYWYRQLPEEGLKFMVYLQKENIIDESGMPKERFSAEFPKEGPSILRIQQVVRGDSAAYFCASSPASVTGELFFGEGSRLTVL.

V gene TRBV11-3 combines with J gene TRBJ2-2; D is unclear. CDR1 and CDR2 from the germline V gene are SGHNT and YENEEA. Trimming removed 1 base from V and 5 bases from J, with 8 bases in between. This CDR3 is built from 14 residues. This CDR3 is CASSLVSGTGELFF. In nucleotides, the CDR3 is TGTGCCAGCAGCTTAGTGTCAGGAACCGGGGAGCTGTTTTTT.

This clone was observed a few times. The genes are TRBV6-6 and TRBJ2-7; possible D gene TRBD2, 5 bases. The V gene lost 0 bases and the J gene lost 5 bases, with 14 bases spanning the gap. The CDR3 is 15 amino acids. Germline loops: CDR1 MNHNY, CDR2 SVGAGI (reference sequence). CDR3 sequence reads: CASSYSRVVLDEQYF. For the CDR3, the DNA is TGTGCCAGCAGTTACTCGAGGGTGGTCCTGGACGAGCAGTACTTC.

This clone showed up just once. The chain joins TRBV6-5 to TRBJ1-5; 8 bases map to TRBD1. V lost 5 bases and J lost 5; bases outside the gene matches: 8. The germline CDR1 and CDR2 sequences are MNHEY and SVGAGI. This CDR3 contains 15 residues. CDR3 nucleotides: TGTGCCAGCAGTGGGGACAGGAGGTTGGATCAGCCCCAGCATTTT. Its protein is CASSGDRRLDQPQHF.

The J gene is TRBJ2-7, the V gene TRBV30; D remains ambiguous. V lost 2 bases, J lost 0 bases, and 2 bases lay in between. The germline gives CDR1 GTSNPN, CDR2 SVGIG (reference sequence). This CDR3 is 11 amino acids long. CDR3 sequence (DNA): TGTGCCTGGAGTCACTCCTACGAGCAGTACTTC. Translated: CAWSHSYEQYF.

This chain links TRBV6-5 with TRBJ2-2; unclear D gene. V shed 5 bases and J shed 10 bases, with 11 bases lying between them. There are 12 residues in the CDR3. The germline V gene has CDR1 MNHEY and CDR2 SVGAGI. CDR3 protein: CASSESPSELFF. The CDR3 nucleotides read TGTGCCAGCAGTGAGTCCCCTTCGGAGCTGTTTTTT.

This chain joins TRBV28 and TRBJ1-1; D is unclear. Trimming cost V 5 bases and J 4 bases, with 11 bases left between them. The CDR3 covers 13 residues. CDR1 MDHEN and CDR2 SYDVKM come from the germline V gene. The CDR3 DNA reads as TGTGCCAGCAGTACCGGACTGGTCACTGAAGCTTTCTTT. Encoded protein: CASSTGLVTEAFF.

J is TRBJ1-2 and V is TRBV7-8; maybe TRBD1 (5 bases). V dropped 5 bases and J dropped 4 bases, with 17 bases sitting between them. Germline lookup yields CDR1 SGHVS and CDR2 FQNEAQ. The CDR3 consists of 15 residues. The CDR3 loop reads CASSTGVSRGYGYTF. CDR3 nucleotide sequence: TGTGCCAGCAGCACGGGAGTTTCGAGGGGCTATGGCTACACCTTC.

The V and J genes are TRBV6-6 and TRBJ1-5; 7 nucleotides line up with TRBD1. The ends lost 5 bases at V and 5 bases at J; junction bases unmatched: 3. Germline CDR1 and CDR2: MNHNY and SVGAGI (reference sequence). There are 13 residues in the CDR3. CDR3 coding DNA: TGTGCCAGCAGTATACAGGGGCATCAGCCCCAGCATTTT. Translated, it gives CASSIQGHQPQHF.

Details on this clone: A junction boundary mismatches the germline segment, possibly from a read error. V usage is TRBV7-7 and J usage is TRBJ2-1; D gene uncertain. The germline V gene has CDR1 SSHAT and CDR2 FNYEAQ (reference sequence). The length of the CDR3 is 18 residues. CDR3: CASSLFSPPRSSYNEQFF. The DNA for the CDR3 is TGTGCTAGCAGCTTGTTTTCTCCGCCTCGGAGCTCCTACAATGAGCAGTTCTTC.

CDR3 DNA: TGTGCCAGCAGCCCGGGACAGGCCAGGCATGGCTACACCTTC. This gives the protein CASSPGQARHGYTF. The V call is TRBV9, the J call TRBJ1-2, with 8 nucleotides matching TRBD1. The germline V gene has CDR1 SGDLS and CDR2 YYNGEE. After removal of 4 bases from V and 6 bases from J, the junction contained 8 bases not matched to a gene. The CDR3 is 14 residues long.

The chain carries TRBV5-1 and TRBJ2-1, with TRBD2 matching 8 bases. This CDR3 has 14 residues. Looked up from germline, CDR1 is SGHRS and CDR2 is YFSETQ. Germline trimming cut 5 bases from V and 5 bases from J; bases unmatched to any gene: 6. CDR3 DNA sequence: TGCGCCAGCAGAACGAGCGGGAGCAACAATGAGCAGTTCTTC. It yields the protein CASRTSGSNNEQFF.

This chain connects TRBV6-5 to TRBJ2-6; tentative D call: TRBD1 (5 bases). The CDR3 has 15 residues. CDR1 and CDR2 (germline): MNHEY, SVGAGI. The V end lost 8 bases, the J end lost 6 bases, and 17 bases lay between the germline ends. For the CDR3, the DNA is TGTGCCAGCTCCCTCATGGGGCGCGAGGCCAACGTCCTGACTTTC. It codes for CASSLMGREANVLTF.

CDR3 nucleotides: TGTGCCAGCAGCGTAGCGGCTAGCGGGAGGGCCTTCCAGGAGACCCAGTACTTC. It specifies CASSVAASGRAFQETQYF. The chain carries TRBV9 and TRBJ2-5, with 12 bases lining up with TRBD2. CDR1 and CDR2 (germline): SGDLS, YYNGEE. J lost 5 bases, V lost 0 bases, and 11 bases had no gene match. The length of the CDR3 is 18 residues.